The table lists the clone carrying this T cell receptor beta chain with a few counts. V lost 4 bases and J lost 5; bases outside the gene matches: 11. Germline-derived CDR1 and CDR2 are MDHEN and SYDVKM. The CDR3 length is 17 residues. Sequencing was performed with immunoSEQ multiplex PCR; in TCRdb, only in-frame clones are kept and a portion is missing. The sample lists about 600,000 clones, roughly 72% occurring once. The sample is drawn from a study of shared clonotypes between healthy human individuals. Source material: PBMCs. This chain links TRBV28 with TRBJ2-3, with 11 positions matching TRBD2. This sequence was found in a woman aged 35 to 49 in good health. Some clones in this sample may be carry-over from other donors' samples. The CDR3, as DNA: TGTGCCAGCAGTTCGCCCCGACTAGCGGGAAAAGGAGATACGCAGTATTTT. Translated: CASSSPRLAGKGDTQYF.